The present T cell receptor beta chain was sequenced within a study of tumor-infiltrating lymphocytes in localized non-small cell lung cancer. Study in general: Some samples were collected after neoadjuvant chemotherapy; smokers, never-smokers and several histologies were included.

In this sample, this clone turned up once. Its target is unknown. Only in-frame clones appear in the TCRdb table, and some are missing; sequencing was by immunoSEQ multiplex PCR. The profile shows under 25,000 clones, 69% of them singletons. Whole-study results and caveats: Different pieces of the same tissue went to different assays, confounding technical variation with intratumor heterogeneity. TCR sequencing covered a subset of patients with enough tissue. TCRbeta sequencing showed higher T cell infiltration in tumors than uninvolved lung.

The receptor's source is a human donor with non-small cell lung cancer. The material sequenced was lung tumor tissue.

The CDR3 region has the DNA TGTGCCAGCAGCTTAAGGGGAGGGAACCACGAGCAGTACTTC. Its translation: CASSLRGGNHEQYF. This sequence joins TRBV5-6 and TRBJ2-7; 7 bases agree with TRBD2. The CDR3 extends over 14 amino acids. The germline gives CDR1 SGHDT, CDR2 YYEEEE. V lost 2 bases, J lost 5 bases, and 7 bases stayed unmatched.